The clone carrying this TCR beta chain has more than one count but fewer than ten. Authors' methods: Quantification of nucleated cells was approximated via reference gene primer amplification. Using immunoSEQ multiplex PCR, the repertoire was profiled, and TCRdb retains in-frame clones only, with some absent. The V and J calls and clone size were taken over from that table, and D and trimming were inferred from the DNA. Found here are some 94,000 clones, around three quarters of them singletons; the top ten hold about 22%. The data were obtained in a study of blood T cell repertoires in COVID-19. From germline, CDR1 is SGHRS and CDR2 YFSETQ. CDR3 length: 15 residues. V was cut by 2 bases and J by 4 bases, with 15 bases left in between.

This sequence originates from a woman aged 55-70 years in a cohort sampled during active or convalescent COVID-19. The sequencing input was peripheral blood. The chain uses TRBV5-1 and TRBJ1-2, with D tentatively TRBD1 (5 bases). For the CDR3, the DNA is TGCGCCAGCAGCTTTGATGTTGGGGCTGGCTATGGCTACACCTTC. It codes for CASSFDVGAGYGYTF.